The 30 T cell receptor beta chains given below trace back to one sample, sequenced in a study of T cell clonality in common variable immunodeficiency. Profiled with immunoSEQ multiplex PCR; TCRdb holds only in-frame clones, not every one. The data show about 35,000 clones, with none appearing a single time. Sequenced input: peripheral blood mononuclear cells. The receptors shown here come from a person aged 18 to 70 in good health.

This clone has just a few counts. The read comes to an end 3 residues before the CDR3 does, leaving the germline J gene to fill in the end. The chain couples TRBV11-3 to TRBJ2-7, with 8 bases that match TRBD2. Germline V lookup: CDR1 SGHNT, CDR2 YENEEA. V dropped 4 bases and J dropped 3; count of bases not matched to a gene: 8. The CDR3 has 15 amino acids. The sequenced part of the CDR3 DNA is TGTGCCAGCAGCTCACAAGCCGGGACTAGCTACGAG. Its protein is CASSSQAGTSYE. In full, the CDR3 reads CASSSQAGTSYEQYF.

This clone appeared many times. The read is 3 residues too short to cover the CDR3 end, so that end is filled in from the germline J gene. The gene calls are TRBV5-1 and TRBJ1-1; the D gene is possibly TRBD1 (5 bases). V was shortened by 0 bases and J by 4 bases, with 13 bases between the two germline ends. From germline, CDR1 is SGHRS and CDR2 YFSETQ. CDR3 length: 15 residues. The DNA read from the CDR3 is TGCGCCAGCAGCTTGGAGGCCCCTCAGGGCACTGAA. It specifies CASSLEAPQGTE. The full CDR3 sequence reads CASSLEAPQGTEAFF.

This clone was recorded many times. The read ends 3 residues early relative to the CDR3; the germline J gene fills the gap. The chain uses TRBV5-5 and TRBJ2-7; TRBD1 matches 7 bases. CDR1 is SGHKS, CDR2 YYEKEE, per germline (reference sequence). This CDR3 is 14 amino acids long. Unmatched junction bases numbered 7, after V lost 4 bases and J lost 3 bases. CDR3 region: CASSAGTENYEQYF. The covered CDR3 bases are TGTGCCAGCAGCGCCGGGACAGAAAACTACGAG.

This clone was recorded many times. The missing CDR3 end, 3 residues past where the read stops, is filled in from the germline J gene. The gene calls are TRBV20-1 and TRBJ2-7; the D gene is possibly TRBD2 (6 bases). The CDR3 has 15 residues. V was pared by 6 bases and J by 2 bases, with 20 bases between. Per the germline V gene, CDR1 is DFQATT and CDR2 is SNEGSKA (reference sequence). The part of the CDR3 DNA that was read is TGCAGTGCCCCCGATGTGGGCGGGAACCCCTACGAG. Its translation is CSAPDVGGNPYE. The full-length CDR3 reads as CSAPDVGGNPYEQYF.

This clone was seen repeatedly, ten times or more. The read stops 3 residues short of the end of the CDR3; the missing end is completed from the germline J gene. The chain carries TRBV7-2 and TRBJ1-1, with D possibly matching TRBD1 (6 bases). Germline values: CDR1 SGHTA, CDR2 FQGNSA. The CDR3 has 12 residues. Partial CDR3 DNA: TGTGCCAGCAGAGCCAACAGGGAGGCG. Its protein product is CASRANREA. The CDR3 reads in full as CASRANREAAFF.

This clone has a count of ten or more. The CDR3 goes on 3 residues after the read ends, and that part is filled in from the germline J gene. This chain connects TRBV30 to TRBJ2-7; tentative D call: TRBD2 (6 bases). The CDR3 has 11 amino acids. V was cut by 5 bases and J by 4 bases, with 9 bases left in between. Germline CDR1 and CDR2: GTSNPN and SVGIG (reference sequence). The CDR3 here is CAWGGLYEQYF. The part of the CDR3 DNA that was read is TGTGCCTGGGGGGGACTTTACGAG.

This clone has ten or more counts. The read gets to within 3 residues of the CDR3 end, and the germline J gene fills in the rest. The chain links TRBV4-1 to TRBJ2-7; 7 bases are a match to TRBD2. This CDR3 spans 15 amino acids. CDR1 and CDR2 (germline): MGHRA, YSYEKL. The V and J ends lost 2 bases and 4 bases, in that order; junction bases with no gene match: 8. The CDR3 loop reads CASSQTSSGTYEQYF. CDR3 bases read: TGCGCCAGCAGCCAAACGTCTAGCGGTACTTACGAG.

This CDR3 reads CASSLEQGREQYF. CDR3 DNA, as far as it was read: TGTGCCAGCAGCTTAGAACAGGGTCGCGAG. The chain couples TRBV7-2 to TRBJ2-7, with a weak D call TRBD1 (6 bases). Coverage ceases 3 residues before the CDR3 finishes, and the germline J gene fills in the end. Germline CDR1 and CDR2: SGHTA and FQGNSA. Trimming stripped 1 base from V and 6 bases from J, with 10 bases between. This CDR3 region has 13 residues.

At least ten counts were recorded for this clone. Read sequence stops 3 residues before the CDR3 end, and the germline J gene provides the missing end. The chain uses TRBV18 and TRBJ1-3; TRBD1 might be the D (5 bases). The CDR3 loop spans 16 amino acids. CDR1 and CDR2 (germline): KGHSH, LQKENI. Trimming stripped 0 bases from V and 4 bases from J, with 13 bases between. CDR3 DNA, as far as it was read: TGTGCCAGCTCACCACCGATGGGGCGCTTAGGAAACACC. Translation gives CASSPPMGRLGNT. The full CDR3 protein reads CASSPPMGRLGNTIYF.

This clone showed up many times. Read coverage stops 3 residues before the CDR3 terminus; the germline J gene supplies the remainder. The chain links TRBV9 to TRBJ2-1; D is perhaps TRBD1 (6 bases). CDR3 length: 15 residues. V was clipped by 0 bases and J by 3 bases, with 10 bases between them. Germline lookup yields CDR1 SGDLS and CDR2 YYNGEE. CDR3: CASSVVQGGYNEQFF. The covered CDR3 bases are TGTGCCAGCAGCGTAGTACAGGGCGGCTACAATGAG.

This clone occurred many times. The read gets to within 3 residues of the CDR3 end, and the germline J gene fills in the rest. This rearrangement joins TRBV7-8 to TRBJ2-7; 12 bases fit TRBD2. Germline loops: CDR1 SGHVS, CDR2 FQNEAQ. With 6 bases clipped from V and 2 bases from J, the junction kept 11 bases outside the gene matches. The CDR3 extends over 17 amino acids. The chain's CDR3 is CASSLTTGLAGTYEQYF. The covered CDR3 bases are TGTGCCAGCAGTCTTACTACAGGACTAGCGGGAACCTACGAG.

In its sample, this clone was seen many times. The sequenced CDR3 bases are TGTGCCAGCAGTGAATACAGCGGGGCCTACAATGAG. Translated, it gives CASSEYSGAYNE. In full, the CDR3 reads CASSEYSGAYNEQFF. This chain links TRBV2 with TRBJ2-1, with TRBD2 matching 7 bases. Coverage ceases 3 residues before the CDR3 finishes, and the germline J gene fills in the end. Trimming removed 2 bases from V and 2 bases from J; junction bases left unmatched: 3. The CDR3 is 15 amino acids. Looked up from germline, CDR1 is SNHLY and CDR2 is FYNNEI.

At least ten counts were recorded for this clone. The read halts 3 residues ahead of the CDR3 end, with the missing end drawn from the germline J gene. The chain uses TRBV7-9 and TRBJ2-1; possibly TRBD2 for D (6 bases). From germline, CDR1 is SEHNR and CDR2 FQNEAQ (reference sequence). The CDR3 has 13 residues. Trimming pared 5 bases from V and 4 bases from J, leaving 9 bases between. Partial CDR3 DNA: TGTGCCAGCAGCGGGGGGACTTACAATGAG. It specifies CASSGGTYNE. The entire CDR3 protein reads CASSGGTYNEQFF.

This clone is classed as medium-sized. Read data end 3 residues before the CDR3 end; the end is taken from the germline J gene. The chain has TRBV20-1 and TRBJ2-1; TRBD2 matches 8 bases. Trimming at V came to 6 bases and at J to 0 bases, leaving 13 bases not matched to a gene. Germline CDR1 is DFQATT and CDR2 is SNEGSKA (reference sequence). The CDR3 loop spans 17 amino acids. The CDR3 here is CSAQTVAGLSSYNEQFF. The CDR3 DNA, read in part, is TGCAGTGCCCAGACGGTAGCGGGGTTGAGCTCCTACAATGAG.

In its sample, this clone was seen many times. The covered CDR3 bases are TGTGCCTGGAGTATTTCGACAGGGGGCGATCAGCCC. It yields the protein CAWSISTGGDQP. The whole CDR3 reads CAWSISTGGDQPQHF. V and J are TRBV30 and TRBJ1-5, with 10 bases identical to TRBD1. The read terminates 3 residues before the CDR3 end, so the remaining end is supplied by the germline J gene. V lost 2 bases and J lost 5; bases outside the gene matches: 6. Per the germline V gene, CDR1 is GTSNPN and CDR2 is SVGIG (reference sequence). CDR3 length equals 15 residues.

This clone was recorded at least ten times. The CDR3 end lies 3 residues beyond the end of the read and is filled in from the germline J gene. The rearrangement joins TRBV19 to TRBJ2-1; TRBD2 matches at 9 bases. V dropped 3 bases and J dropped 7; count of bases not matched to a gene: 13. The CDR3 is made up of 17 amino acids. CDR1 and CDR2 from the germline V gene are LNHDA and SQIVND (reference sequence). The sequenced CDR3 bases are TGTGCCAGTAGTATTCTAGCGGGGCCCACTCTGAAGAATGAG. It specifies CASSILAGPTLKNE. From start to end, the CDR3 is CASSILAGPTLKNEQFF.

This clone was counted only a few times. The CDR3 end falls 3 residues outside the read, so it is completed with the germline J gene. The gene calls are TRBV7-3 and TRBJ1-1; TRBD1 might be the D (5 bases). The CDR3 consists of 13 residues. From germline, CDR1 is SGHTA and CDR2 FQGTGA. The chain's CDR3 is CASSLTGLNEAFF. The part of the CDR3 DNA that was read is TGTGCCAGCAGCTTAACGGGGCTTAATGAG. Full variable domain (rest looked up from reference TRBV7-3 and TRBJ1-1): GAGVSQTPSNKVTEKGKYVELRCDPISGHTALYWYRQSLGQGPEFLIYFQGTGAADDSGLPNDRFFAVRPEGSVSTLKIQRTERGDSAVYLCASSLTGLNEAFFGQGTRLTVV.

As to this clone: Sequence at one end of the junction differs from germline and may be a read error. Read data end 3 residues before the CDR3 end; the end is taken from the germline J gene. The rearrangement links TRBV5-1 to TRBJ2-5; 10 nucleotides align to TRBD1. The CDR3 has 15 residues. CDR1 and CDR2 from the germline V gene are SGHRS and YFSETQ. CDR3 DNA (partial): TGCGCCAGCAGGATGGGACAGGGGCCCCAACAGACC. This encodes CASRMGQGPQQT. The CDR3 in its entirety is CASRMGQGPQQTQYF.

CDR3 DNA, as far as it was read: TGCAGTGCTTCCGGGACAGGGTTAGGATCTGGAAACACC. It encodes CSASGTGLGSGNT. The entire CDR3 protein is CSASGTGLGSGNTIYF. V usage is TRBV20-1 and J usage is TRBJ1-3, with TRBD1 identical over 9 bases. The read gets to within 3 residues of the CDR3 end, and the germline J gene fills in the rest. Germline V lookup: CDR1 DFQATT, CDR2 SNEGSKA (reference sequence). The V segment lost 5 bases and the J segment 1 base; nucleotides outside the gene matches: 9. The CDR3 extends over 16 amino acids.

Only a few counts were recorded for this clone. The read comes to an end 3 residues before the CDR3 does, leaving the germline J gene to fill in the end. This chain joins TRBV7-9 and TRBJ2-3, with 9 bases identical to TRBD1. V was clipped by 4 bases and J by 3 bases; unmatched bases: 5. The germline V gene has CDR1 SEHNR and CDR2 FQNEAQ (reference sequence). CDR3 length: 15 residues. The CDR3 spells CASSSTGTGTDTQYF. The CDR3 DNA, read in part, is TGTGCCAGCAGCTCGACCGGGACAGGGACAGATACG.

This clone has ten or more counts. A read error may account for a junction end that differs from germline. The read terminates 3 residues before the CDR3 end, so the remaining end is supplied by the germline J gene. The chain carries TRBV7-7 and TRBJ2-7, with a tentative D call TRBD2 (5 bases). This CDR3 comprises 15 residues. Germline lookup yields CDR1 SSHAT and CDR2 FNYEAQ (reference sequence). The part of the CDR3 DNA that was read is TGTGCTAGCAGCTTAGGTCCCCCGGGGAAATACGAG. Its protein is CASSLGPPGKYE. The full-length CDR3 reads as CASSLGPPGKYEQYF.

This clone was seen many times. The CDR3 end is not reached by the read, which stops 3 residues before it; the germline J gene fills it in. V usage is TRBV7-3 and J usage is TRBJ2-2; a weak D match, TRBD1 (5 bases). Germline CDR1 is SGHTA and CDR2 is FQGTGA. Deletions cut 4 bases from V and 5 bases from J, with 8 bases between. The length of the CDR3 is 13 residues. Incomplete CDR3 DNA: TGTGCCAGCAGCTCCCACAGGACCGGGGAG. Residues: CASSSHRTGE. In full, the CDR3 is CASSSHRTGELFF. Complete variable domain (other parts from reference TRBV7-3 and TRBJ2-2): GAGVSQTPSNKVTEKGKYVELRCDPISGHTALYWYRQSLGQGPEFLIYFQGTGAADDSGLPNDRFFAVRPEGSVSTLKIQRTERGDSAVYLCASSSHRTGELFFGEGSRLTVL.

This clone was detected ten times or more. The CDR3 end is not reached by the read, which stops 3 residues before it; the germline J gene fills it in. The rearrangement uses TRBV2 and TRBJ2-7, with TRBD2 matching over 8 bases. The V gene's germline CDR1 is SNHLY and CDR2 FYNNEI. V shed 7 bases and J 4 bases; nucleotides not matched to a gene: 9. The CDR3 has 14 amino acids. CDR3 amino acids: CASIRSGSFYEQYF. CDR3 bases read: TGTGCCAGCATCAGGAGCGGGAGCTTTTACGAG.

This clone was seen repeatedly, ten times or more. The read halts 3 residues ahead of the CDR3 end, with the missing end drawn from the germline J gene. The chain joins TRBV5-1 to TRBJ2-5; 10 positions match TRBD2. J was trimmed by 5 bases and V by 0 bases; bases with no gene match: 7. Germline CDR1 is SGHRS and CDR2 is YFSETQ. The CDR3 loop spans 16 amino acids. The covered CDR3 bases are TGCGCCAGCAGCTTGGGAGTAGCGGGAGGATCTGAGACC. Its protein product is CASSLGVAGGSET. In full, the CDR3 is CASSLGVAGGSETQYF.

This clone appeared many times. The read halts 3 residues ahead of the CDR3 end, with the missing end drawn from the germline J gene. The chain recombines TRBV4-2 with TRBJ1-2, with D hard to call. Germline loops: CDR1 LGHNA, CDR2 YNFKEQ. The V gene lost 4 bases and the J gene lost 7 bases, with 10 bases spanning the gap. The CDR3 is 12 amino acids. The CDR3 DNA, read in part, is TGTGCCAGCAGCCCCCAGAAGGGTGGC. Residues: CASSPQKGG. The full CDR3 protein reads CASSPQKGGYTF.

Concerning this clone itself: The CDR3 goes on 3 residues after the read ends, and that part is filled in from the germline J gene. This chain connects TRBV7-9 to TRBJ2-3; 8 bases are a match to TRBD1. Germline V gene lookup returns CDR1 SEHNR and CDR2 FQNEAQ (reference sequence). The V segment lost 5 bases and the J segment 5 bases; nucleotides outside the gene matches: 6. The length of the CDR3 is 14 residues. CDR3 bases read: TGTGCCAGCAGCATGGACAGGGCCGAAGATACG. Translated, it gives CASSMDRAEDT. The whole CDR3 protein is CASSMDRAEDTQYF.

This clone has ten or more counts. The DNA ends 3 residues before the CDR3 does, and the rest of the CDR3 is filled in from the germline J gene. The rearrangement uses TRBV5-6 and TRBJ2-7; D is possibly TRBD2 (6 bases). Per germline, CDR1 SGHDT and CDR2 YYEEEE. This CDR3 region has 13 residues. The V end was cut by 4 bases, the J end by 6 bases, with 14 bases between. CDR3 region: CASSRDSWGEQYF. CDR3 DNA, as far as it was read: TGTGCCAGCAGCCGGGACTCCTGGGGCGAG.

This clone has at least ten counts. The read ends 3 residues before the CDR3 terminus; that terminus is restored from the germline J gene. The V gene is TRBV24-1, the J gene TRBJ1-1, with 7 nucleotides matching TRBD1. Germline V CDR1 and CDR2: KGHDR, SFDVKD. Trimming removed 2 bases from V and 1 base from J; junction bases left unmatched: 3. This CDR3 comprises 15 residues. The covered CDR3 bases are TGTGCCACCAGTGATTCCCGGACAGGGAACACTGAA. The encoded protein is CATSDSRTGNTE. The CDR3 in its entirety is CATSDSRTGNTEAFF.

This clone was counted many times. The sequence runs out 3 residues before the end of the CDR3; the remainder is reconstructed from the germline J gene. The chain links TRBV18 to TRBJ2-5; 8 nucleotides match TRBD1. The germline V gene encodes CDR1 KGHSH and CDR2 LQKENI. V shed 3 bases, J shed 1 base, and the junction held 13 bases outside the gene matches. The CDR3 is 18 residues long. The CDR3 protein is CASSPRYRGTPIQETQYF. The covered CDR3 bases are TGTGCCAGCTCACCCAGATACAGGGGGACACCGATCCAAGAGACC.

This clone has at least ten counts. The CDR3 is cut off 3 residues early in the read; its end comes from the germline J gene. The chain uses TRBV29-1 and TRBJ2-5; tentative D call: TRBD2 (6 bases). The CDR3 covers 13 residues. V lost 5 bases and J 4 bases, leaving 14 bases between the germline ends. Germline-derived CDR1 and CDR2 are SQVTM and ANQGSEA. This CDR3 is CSVRTIAPETQYF. CDR3 DNA (partial): TGCAGCGTTCGGACTATAGCCCCAGAGACC.